This TCR beta chain was observed in a study of control samples from healthy donors and cancer patients. Deletions cut 3 bases from V and 0 bases from J, with 17 bases between. Germline CDR1 SGHVS, CDR2 FNYEAQ. This CDR3 is built from 17 residues. Repertoires were generated with immunoSEQ multiplex PCR, while TCRdb's copy carries only in-frame clones and drops some. The sample gives about 130,000 clones, approximately 92% of which show up once; around 5.8% is in the top ten. Sample: blood. This chain links TRBV7-6 with TRBJ1-1, with D perhaps TRBD1 (6 bases). The clonotype comes from a man between 18 and 35 years old in good health. The CDR3 region has the DNA TGTGCCAGCAGCTTCGGGAGGGGGGACTTGATGAACACTGAAGCTTTCTTT. Translated: CASSFGRGDLMNTEAFF.